Listed here is a single T cell receptor (beta chain). Its antigen is still unknown. Splitting of CD4+ cells produced CD45RA+ naive and CD45RA-negative memory subsets. This sample stems from a study of shared clonotypes between healthy human individuals. General study findings and limits: Between a handful of donors, naive CD4 clonotypes were shared at a level of roughly 5.5%.

Germline values: CDR1 SGHAT, CDR2 FQNNGV. Trimming removed 5 bases at V and 3 bases at J, with 19 bases between. The CDR3 totals 16 residues. Every subset had its genomic DNA shared out evenly among several immunoSEQ plates. Some clones are missing from TCRdb's copy, which holds only in-frame ones; the method was immunoSEQ multiplex PCR. The sample consists of about 2 million clones, roughly 94% of them appearing once. Sequenced material: naive CD4+ T cells sorted from blood. The subset: CD45RA+ positively selected. The rearrangement uses TRBV11-2 and TRBJ2-5; the D is unclear. This TCR derives from a man aged 18 to 29 in good health. The CDR3 is CASSPVGASGKETQYF. Here the CDR3 DNA reads TGTGCCAGCAGCCCCGTTGGAGCTAGTGGAAAAGAGACCCAGTACTTC.